This TCR beta chain was captured in a study of blood T cell repertoires in COVID-19. Per germline, CDR1 LNHDA and CDR2 SQIVND (reference sequence). Trimming removed 3 bases from V and 4 bases from J, with 18 bases in between. The CDR3 is 17 amino acids. Profiling relied on immunoSEQ multiplex PCR, and the TCRdb table lists in-frame clones only, not all of them. The profile shows 50,000 to 65,000 clones, 70% to 90% of them singletons. The sequence was collected from a man in his fifties or sixties with active COVID-19. The chain employs TRBV19 and TRBJ2-2; tentatively, D is TRBD1 (6 bases). Sample: peripheral blood. CDR3 region: CASSMGTRTEITGELFF. The DNA of the CDR3 is TGTGCCAGTAGTATGGGGACCCGGACAGAAATCACCGGGGAGCTGTTTTTT.